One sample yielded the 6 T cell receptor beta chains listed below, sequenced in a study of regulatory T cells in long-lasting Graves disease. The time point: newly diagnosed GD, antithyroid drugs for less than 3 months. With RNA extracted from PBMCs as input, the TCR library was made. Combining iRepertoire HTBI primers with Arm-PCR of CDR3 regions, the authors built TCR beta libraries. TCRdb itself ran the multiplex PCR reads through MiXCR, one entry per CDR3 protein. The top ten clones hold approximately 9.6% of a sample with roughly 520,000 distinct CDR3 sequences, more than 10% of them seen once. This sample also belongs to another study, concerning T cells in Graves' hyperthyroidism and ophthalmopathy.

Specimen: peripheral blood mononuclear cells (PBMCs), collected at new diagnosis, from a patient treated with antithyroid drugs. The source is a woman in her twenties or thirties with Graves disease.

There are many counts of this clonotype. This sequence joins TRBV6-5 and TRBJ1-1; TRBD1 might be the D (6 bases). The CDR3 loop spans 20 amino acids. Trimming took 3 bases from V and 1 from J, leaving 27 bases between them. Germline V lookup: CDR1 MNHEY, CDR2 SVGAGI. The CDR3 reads CASSYVYAGQLSNKNTEAFF. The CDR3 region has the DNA TGTGCCAGCAGTTATGTCTATGCAGGACAGTTATCAAATAAGAACACTGAAGCTTTCTTT.

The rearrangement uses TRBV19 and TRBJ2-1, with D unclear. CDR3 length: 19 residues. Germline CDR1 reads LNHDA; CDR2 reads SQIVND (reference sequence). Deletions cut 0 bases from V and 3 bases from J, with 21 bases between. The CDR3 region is CASSIDHDSRGPRYNEQFF. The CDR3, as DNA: TGTGCCAGTAGTATAGATCACGACTCTCGAGGCCCTCGCTACAATGAGCAGTTCTTC.

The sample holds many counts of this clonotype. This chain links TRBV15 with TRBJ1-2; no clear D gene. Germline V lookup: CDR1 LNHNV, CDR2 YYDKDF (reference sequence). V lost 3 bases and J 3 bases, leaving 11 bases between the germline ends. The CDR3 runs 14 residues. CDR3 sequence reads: CATSRDALDYGYTF. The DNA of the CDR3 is TGTGCCACCAGCAGGGACGCGTTGGACTATGGCTACACCTTC. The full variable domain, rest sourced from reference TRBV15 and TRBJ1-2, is DAMVIQNPRYQVTQFGKPVTLSCSQTLNHNVMYWYQQKSSQAPKLLFHYYDKDFNNEADTPDNFQSRRPNTSFCFLDIRSPGLGDTAMYLCATSRDALDYGYTFGSGTRLTVV.

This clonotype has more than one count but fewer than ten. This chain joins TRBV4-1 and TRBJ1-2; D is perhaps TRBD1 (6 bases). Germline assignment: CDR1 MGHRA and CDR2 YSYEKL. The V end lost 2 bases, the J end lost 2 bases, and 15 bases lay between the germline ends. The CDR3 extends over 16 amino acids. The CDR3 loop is CASSQPRDTTNYGYTF. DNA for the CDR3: TGCGCCAGCAGCCAACCCCGGGACACGACAAACTATGGCTACACCTTC.

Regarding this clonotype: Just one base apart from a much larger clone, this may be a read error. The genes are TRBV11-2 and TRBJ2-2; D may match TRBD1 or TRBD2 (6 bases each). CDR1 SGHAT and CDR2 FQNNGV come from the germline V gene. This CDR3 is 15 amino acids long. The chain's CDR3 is CASSPPGANTGVLFF. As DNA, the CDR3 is TGTGCCAGCAGCCCTCCGGGGGCTAACACCGGGGTGCTGTTTTTT.

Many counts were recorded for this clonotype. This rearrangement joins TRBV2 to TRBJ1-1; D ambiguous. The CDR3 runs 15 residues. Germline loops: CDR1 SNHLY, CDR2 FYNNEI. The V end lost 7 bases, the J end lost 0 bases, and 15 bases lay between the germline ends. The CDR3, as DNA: TGTGCCAGCAATCGTTTTGGTGTAATGAACACTGAAGCTTTCTTT. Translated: CASNRFGVMNTEAFF.